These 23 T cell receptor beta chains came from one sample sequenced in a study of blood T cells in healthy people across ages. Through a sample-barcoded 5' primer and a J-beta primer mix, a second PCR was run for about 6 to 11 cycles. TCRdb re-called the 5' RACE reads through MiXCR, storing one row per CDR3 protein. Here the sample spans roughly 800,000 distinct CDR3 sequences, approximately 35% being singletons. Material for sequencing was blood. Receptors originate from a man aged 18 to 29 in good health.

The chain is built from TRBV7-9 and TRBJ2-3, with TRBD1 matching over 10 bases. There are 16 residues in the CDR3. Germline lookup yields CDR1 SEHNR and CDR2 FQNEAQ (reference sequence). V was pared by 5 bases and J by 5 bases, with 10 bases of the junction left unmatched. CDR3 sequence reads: CASSHAGQGDLDTQYF. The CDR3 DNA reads TGTGCCAGCAGCCATGCTGGACAGGGGGATCTAGATACGCAGTATTTT.

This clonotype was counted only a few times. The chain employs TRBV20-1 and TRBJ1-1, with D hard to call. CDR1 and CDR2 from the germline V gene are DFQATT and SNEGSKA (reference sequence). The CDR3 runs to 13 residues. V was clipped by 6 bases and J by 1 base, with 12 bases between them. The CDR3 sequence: CSAPRLGNTEAFF. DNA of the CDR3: TGCAGTGCCCCCCGCTTGGGGAACACTGAAGCTTTCTTT.

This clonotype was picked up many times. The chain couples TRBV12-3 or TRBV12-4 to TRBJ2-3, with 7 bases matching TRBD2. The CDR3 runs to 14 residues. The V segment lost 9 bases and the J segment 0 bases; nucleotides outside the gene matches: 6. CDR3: CASSGGDSTDTQYF. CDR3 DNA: TGTGCCAGTTCTGGGGGGGACAGCACAGATACGCAGTATTTT.

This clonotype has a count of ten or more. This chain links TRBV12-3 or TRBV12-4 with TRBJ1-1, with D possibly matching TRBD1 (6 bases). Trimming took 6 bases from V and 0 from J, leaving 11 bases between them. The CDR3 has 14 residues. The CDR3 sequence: CASSQTGLNTEAFF. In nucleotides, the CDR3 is TGTGCCAGCAGCCAGACAGGACTGAACACTGAAGCTTTCTTT.

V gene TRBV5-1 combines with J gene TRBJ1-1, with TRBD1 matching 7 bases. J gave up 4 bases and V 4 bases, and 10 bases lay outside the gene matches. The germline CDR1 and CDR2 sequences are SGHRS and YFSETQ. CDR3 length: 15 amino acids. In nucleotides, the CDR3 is TGCGCCAGCAGCCTGGAGGGGGCTTGGGGCACTGAAGCTTTCTTT. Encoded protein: CASSLEGAWGTEAFF.

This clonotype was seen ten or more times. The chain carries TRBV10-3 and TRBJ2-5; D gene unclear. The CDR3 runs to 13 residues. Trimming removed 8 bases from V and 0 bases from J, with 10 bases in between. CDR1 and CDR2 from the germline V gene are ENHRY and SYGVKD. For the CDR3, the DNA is TGTGCCATCCGGGCACTGTACCAAGAGACCCAGTACTTC. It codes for CAIRALYQETQYF.

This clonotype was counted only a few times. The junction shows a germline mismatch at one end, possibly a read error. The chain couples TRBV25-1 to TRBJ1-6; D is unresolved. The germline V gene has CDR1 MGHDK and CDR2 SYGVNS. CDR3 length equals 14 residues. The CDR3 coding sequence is TGTGCCAGCGGTGAGACTGCCTGGAGTTCACCCCTCCACTTT. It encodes CASGETAWSSPLHF.

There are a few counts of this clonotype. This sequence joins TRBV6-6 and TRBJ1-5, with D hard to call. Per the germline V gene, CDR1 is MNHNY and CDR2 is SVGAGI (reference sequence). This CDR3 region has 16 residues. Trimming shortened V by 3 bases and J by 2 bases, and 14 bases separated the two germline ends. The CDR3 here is CASSYFPDRGNQPQHF. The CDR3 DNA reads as TGTGCCAGCAGTTATTTTCCGGATAGAGGCAATCAGCCCCAGCATTTT.

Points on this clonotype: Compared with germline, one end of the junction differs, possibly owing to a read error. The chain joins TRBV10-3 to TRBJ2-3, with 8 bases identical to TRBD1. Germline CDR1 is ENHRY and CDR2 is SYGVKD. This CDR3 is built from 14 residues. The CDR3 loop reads CAISEDRGTDAQYF. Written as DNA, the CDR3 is TGTGCCATCAGTGAGGACAGGGGCACAGATGCGCAGTATTTT.

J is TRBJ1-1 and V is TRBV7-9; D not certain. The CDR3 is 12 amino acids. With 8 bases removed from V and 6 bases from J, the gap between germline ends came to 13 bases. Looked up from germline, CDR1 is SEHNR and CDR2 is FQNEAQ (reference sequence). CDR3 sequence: CASGPAGSEAFF. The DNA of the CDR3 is TGTGCCAGCGGACCCGCGGGGTCTGAAGCTTTCTTT. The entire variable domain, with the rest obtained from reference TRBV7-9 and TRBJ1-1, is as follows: DTGVSQNPRHKITKRGQNVTFRCDPISEHNRLYWYRQTLGQGPEFLTYFQNEAQLEKSRLLSDRFSAERPKGSFSTLEIQRTEQGDSAMYLCASGPAGSEAFFGQGTRLTVV.

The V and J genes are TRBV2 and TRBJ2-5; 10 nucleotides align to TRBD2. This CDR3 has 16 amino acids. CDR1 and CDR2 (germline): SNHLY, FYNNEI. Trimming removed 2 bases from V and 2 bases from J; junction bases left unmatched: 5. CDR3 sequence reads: CASSELAGEKQETQYF. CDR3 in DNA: TGTGCCAGCAGTGAACTAGCGGGGGAGAAACAAGAGACCCAGTACTTC.

CDR3 sequence: CASSQGTLNNEQFF. CDR3 DNA: TGTGCCAGCAGCCAAGGGACTCTAAACAATGAGCAGTTCTTC. The V gene is TRBV3-1, the J gene TRBJ2-1; D might be TRBD2 (5 bases). Per germline, CDR1 LGHDT and CDR2 YNNKEL (reference sequence). The CDR3 consists of 14 residues. Trimming shortened V by 1 base and J by 5 bases, and 9 bases separated the two germline ends.

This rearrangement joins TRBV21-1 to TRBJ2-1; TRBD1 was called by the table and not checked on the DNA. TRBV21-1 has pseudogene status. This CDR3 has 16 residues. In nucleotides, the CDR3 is TGTGCCAGCAGCCCGACAGGGGCTACGAGTTGGGATGAGCAGTTCTTC. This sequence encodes CASSPTGATSWDEQFF.

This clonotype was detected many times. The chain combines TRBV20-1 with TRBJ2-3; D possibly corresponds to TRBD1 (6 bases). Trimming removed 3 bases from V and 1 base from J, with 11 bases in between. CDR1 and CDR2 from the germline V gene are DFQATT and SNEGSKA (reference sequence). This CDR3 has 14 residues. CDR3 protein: CSARYRAGTDTQYF. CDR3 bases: TGCAGTGCTAGGTACAGGGCTGGCACAGATACGCAGTATTTT.

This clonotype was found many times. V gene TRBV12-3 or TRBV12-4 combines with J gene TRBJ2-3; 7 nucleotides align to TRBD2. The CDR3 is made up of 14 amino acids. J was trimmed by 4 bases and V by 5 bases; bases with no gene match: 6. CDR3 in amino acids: CASSRTRKSDTQYF. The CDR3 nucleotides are TGTGCCAGCAGTCGGACTAGAAAGTCAGATACGCAGTATTTT.

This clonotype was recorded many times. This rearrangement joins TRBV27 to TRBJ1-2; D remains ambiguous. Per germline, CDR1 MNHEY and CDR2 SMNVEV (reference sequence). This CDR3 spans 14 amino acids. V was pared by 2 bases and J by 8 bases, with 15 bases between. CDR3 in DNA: TGTGCCAGCAGTTTAGGACGGAATGAGGGCGGCTACACCTTC. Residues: CASSLGRNEGGYTF.

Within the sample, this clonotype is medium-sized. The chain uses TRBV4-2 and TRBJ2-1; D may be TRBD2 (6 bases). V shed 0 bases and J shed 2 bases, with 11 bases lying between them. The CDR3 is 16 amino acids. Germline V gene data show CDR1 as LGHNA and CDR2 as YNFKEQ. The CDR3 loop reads CASSQDRGGAYNEQFF. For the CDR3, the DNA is TGTGCCAGCAGCCAAGATCGCGGCGGGGCCTACAATGAGCAGTTCTTC.

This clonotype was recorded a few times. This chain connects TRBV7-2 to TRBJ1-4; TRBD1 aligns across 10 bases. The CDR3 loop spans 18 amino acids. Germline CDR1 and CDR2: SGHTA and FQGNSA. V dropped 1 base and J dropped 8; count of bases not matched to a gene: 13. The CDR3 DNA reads TGTGCCAGCAGCTTAGACAGGGACAGGGGTCCGAGCTGGGAAAAACTGTTTTTT. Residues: CASSLDRDRGPSWEKLFF.

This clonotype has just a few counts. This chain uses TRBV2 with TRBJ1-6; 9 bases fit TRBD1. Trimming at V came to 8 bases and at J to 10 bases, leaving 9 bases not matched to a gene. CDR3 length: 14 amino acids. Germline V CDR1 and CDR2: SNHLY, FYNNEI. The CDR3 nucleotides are TGTGCCAGCGGGCTGGGACAGGGAAACTCACCCCTCCACTTT. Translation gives CASGLGQGNSPLHF.

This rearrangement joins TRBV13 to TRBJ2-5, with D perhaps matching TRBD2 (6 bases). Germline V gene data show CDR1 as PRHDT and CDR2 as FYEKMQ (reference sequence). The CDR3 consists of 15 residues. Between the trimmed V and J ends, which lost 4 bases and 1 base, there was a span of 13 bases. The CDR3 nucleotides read TGTGCCAGCAGCTGGTTCGGGAGCCTCCAAGAGACCCAGTACTTC. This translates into CASSWFGSLQETQYF.

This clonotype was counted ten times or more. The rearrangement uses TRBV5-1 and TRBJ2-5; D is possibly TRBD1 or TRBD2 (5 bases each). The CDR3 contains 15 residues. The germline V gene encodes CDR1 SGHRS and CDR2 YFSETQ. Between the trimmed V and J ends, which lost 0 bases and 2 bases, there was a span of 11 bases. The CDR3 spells CASSLEPGPQETQYF. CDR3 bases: TGCGCCAGCAGCTTGGAGCCGGGGCCACAAGAGACCCAGTACTTC.

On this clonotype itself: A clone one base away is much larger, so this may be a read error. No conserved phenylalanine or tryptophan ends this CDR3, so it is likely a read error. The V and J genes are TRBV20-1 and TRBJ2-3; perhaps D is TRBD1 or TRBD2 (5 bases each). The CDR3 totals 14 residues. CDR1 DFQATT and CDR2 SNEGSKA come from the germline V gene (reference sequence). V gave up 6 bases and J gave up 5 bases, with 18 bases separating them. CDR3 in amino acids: CSAPRGVQGDTQYY. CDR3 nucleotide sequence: TGCAGTGCCCCTCGGGGAGTTCAGGGAGATACGCAGTATTAT.

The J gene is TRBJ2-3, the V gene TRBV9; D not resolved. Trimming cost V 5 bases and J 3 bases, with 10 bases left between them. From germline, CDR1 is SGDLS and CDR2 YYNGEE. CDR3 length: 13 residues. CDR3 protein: CASSGTQTDTQYF. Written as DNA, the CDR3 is TGTGCCAGCAGTGGAACCCAGACAGATACGCAGTATTTT.